The rows below give T cell receptor beta chains drawn from one sample of a study of regulatory T cells in long-lasting Graves disease. TCRdb recomputed calls from the multiplex PCR reads with MiXCR, one row per CDR3 protein. The sample comprises hundreds of thousands of distinct CDR3 sequences, 15% to 20% of which are singletons, and 18% rests with the top ten. These same data were also listed under a study on T cells in Graves' hyperthyroidism and ophthalmopathy.

Source: peripheral blood mononuclear cells (PBMCs), taken at new diagnosis, from a patient treated with antithyroid drugs. The receptors were sampled from a woman aged 25 to 39 with Graves disease. The CDR3 runs from the conserved cysteine through the conserved F or W. D genes are given only for firm matches. Only part of the rows carry a size: once, few, many, or a class if the clone is expanded.

size,J,V,D,DNA,CDR3
.,TRBJ1-3,TRBV6-1,.,TGTGCCAGCAGCAGAGACAGGTTCTCTGGAAACACCATATATTTT,CASSRDRFSGNTIYF
many,TRBJ1-4,TRBV7-8,.,TGTGCCAGCAGCCCCTCTACACAGGGTCAAAGGGAAAAACTGTTTTTT,CASSPSTQGQREKLFF
many,TRBJ1-1,TRBV20-1,TRBD1,TGCAGTCCGGGGACAGTGAACACTGAAGCTTTCTTT,CSPGTVNTEAFF
many,TRBJ2-7,TRBV2,.,TGTGCCAGCAGCCGGACCGCGTACGAGCAGTACTTC,CASSRTAYEQYF
many,TRBJ1-1,TRBV6-1,TRBD1,TGTGCCAGCATCCGGACAGGGGGCGTCTTATGGGGCACTGAAGCTTTCTTT,CASIRTGGVLWGTEAFF
.,TRBJ2-2,TRBV18,TRBD2,TGTGCCAGCTCACAGAGACTAGCGGGGACGAACACCGGGGAGCTGTTTTTT,CASSQRLAGTNTGELFF
few,TRBJ1-1,TRBV5-1,.,TGCGCCAGCAGCGGATCAGGTCCGAACACTGAAGCTTTCTTT,CASSGSGPNTEAFF
.,TRBJ2-7,TRBV7-9,.,TGTGCCAGCAGCCGAGGCTGGGGCGATCCCTACGAGCAGTACTTC,CASSRGWGDPYEQYF
many,TRBJ2-7,TRBV20-1,.,TGCAGTGCTAGAACCCCCGGGGGCGGGTACGAGCAGTACTTC,CSARTPGGGYEQYF
many,TRBJ2-3,TRBV29-1,TRBD1,TGCAGCGTTGAAGGGGCAGGGGGAATGGGAGATACGCAGTATTTT,CSVEGAGGMGDTQYF
few,TRBJ2-3,TRBV28,TRBD2,TGTGCCAGCAGTCCGGGACTAGCGGGAGGGCTTGTTACGCAGTATTTT,CASSPGLAGGLVTQYF
few,TRBJ2-2,TRBV18,TRBD2,TGTGCCAGCTCTCCTACTAGCGTGAACACCGGGGAGCTGTTTTTT,CASSPTSVNTGELFF
.,TRBJ2-1,TRBV3-1,.,TGTGCCAGCAGCCAAGTTGAGACGGGATCTCGGAATGAGCAGTTCTTC,CASSQVETGSRNEQFF
.,TRBJ2-2,TRBV28,.,TGTGCCAGCAAGGGCTTCGGAGGAACCGGGGAGCTGTTTTTT,CASKGFGGTGELFF
many,TRBJ1-4,TRBV20-1,.,TGCAGTGCTGGGGGACACCTAGGAAGTGAAAAACTGTTTTTT,CSAGGHLGSEKLFF
many,TRBJ2-5,TRBV6-5,TRBD2,TGTGCCAGCAGTTACTCGACGACGGGGGAGGGAGAGACCCAGTACTTC,CASSYSTTGEGETQYF
many,TRBJ1-2,TRBV6-1,.,TGTGCCAGCAGTGCCGTACCGCGGGTCTATGGCTACACCTTC,CASSAVPRVYGYTF
many,TRBJ1-5,TRBV6-2/TRBV6-3,TRBD1,TGTGCCAGCAAACCACAGGGGAGCTCTCAGCCCCAGCATTTT,CASKPQGSSQPQHF
.,TRBJ1-6,TRBV7-9,.,TGTGCCAGCAGCTTGGGGCAGGGCTTTGCCTATAATTCACCCCTCCACTTT,CASSLGQGFAYNSPLHF
many,TRBJ2-2,TRBV7-9,TRBD2,TGTGCCAGCAGCTTAGGACTAGCGGGAGCCACCGGGGAGCTGTTTTTT,CASSLGLAGATGELFF
few,TRBJ2-3,TRBV18,.,TGTGCCAGCTCACCCACGCGGAAAGATACGCAGTATTTT,CASSPTRKDTQYF
many,TRBJ1-1,TRBV6-1,.,TGTGCCAGCTGCTCGGATGCTTGGGAAGCTTTCTTT,CASCSDAWEAFF
.,TRBJ1-5,TRBV20-1,.,TGCAGTGCTAGAGATGGGGGGAGGAGGGGCAATCAGCCCCAGCATTTT,CSARDGGRRGNQPQHF
many,TRBJ2-1,TRBV12-3/TRBV12-4,.,TGTGCCACGAAAAATAGCTCCTACAATGAGCAGTTCTTC,CATKNSSYNEQFF
.,TRBJ1-1,TRBV4-1,.,TGCGCCAGCAGCCAAAGTTTCCCCAATCTAGGGGGCACTGAAGCTTTCTTT,CASSQSFPNLGGTEAFF
many,TRBJ1-4,TRBV28,.,TGTGCCAGCAGTTTTAGGAGAGCAACTAATGAAAAACTGTTTTTT,CASSFRRATNEKLFF
few,TRBJ2-3,TRBV29-1,TRBD1,TGCAGCGTCGGGACAGGGGGCTATGATACGCAGTATTTT,CSVGTGGYDTQYF
many,TRBJ2-1,TRBV6-1,TRBD2,TGTGCCAGCAGTGATTCCGTCCTAGCGGCTTTCTACAATGAGCAGTTCTTC,CASSDSVLAAFYNEQFF
few,TRBJ2-3,TRBV6-1,TRBD1,TGTGCCAGCATAAGGGGGACAGTACCCGTTTACACAGATACGCAGTATTTT,CASIRGTVPVYTDTQYF
many,TRBJ2-1,TRBV20-1,TRBD2,TGCAGTGCTAGAGATTTAGCTAGCGGGAGCTACAATGAGCAGTTCTTC,CSARDLASGSYNEQFF
.,TRBJ2-3,TRBV27,TRBD1,TGTACCAGCAGGGGGACCCGAACCGGACGCGCGCAGTATTTT,CTSRGTRTGRAQYF
few,TRBJ2-6,TRBV7-8,.,TGTGCCAGCAGCTCGACAGGATATGGGGCCAACGTCCTGACTTTC,CASSSTGYGANVLTF
.,TRBJ2-1,TRBV24-1,.,TGTGCCACCAGTGACCAACCCCCCCGGGACAATGAGCAGTTCTTC,CATSDQPPRDNEQFF
few,TRBJ2-4,TRBV5-1,.,TGCGCCAGCAGCCCGGACGGGGGTTCCAAAAACATTCAGTACTTC,CASSPDGGSKNIQYF
few,TRBJ2-6,TRBV6-1,TRBD1,TGTGCCAGCAGTGAAGCTTTCGGACAGGGGGGCTCTGGGGCCAACGTCCTGACTTTC,CASSEAFGQGGSGANVLTF
few,TRBJ2-1,TRBV19,.,TGTGCCAGTAGTCCCCAGCGAAAGGGGCCCTCCTACAATGAGCAGTTCTTC,CASSPQRKGPSYNEQFF
many,TRBJ1-5,TRBV28,.,TGTGCCAGCAGTTCGGCCGGGACTCCGAAAGGTCAGCCCCAGCATTTT,CASSSAGTPKGQPQHF
many,TRBJ2-1,TRBV30,.,TGTGCCTGGAGTGTATACCTGGCCTCCTACAATGAGCAGTTCTTC,CAWSVYLASYNEQFF
many,TRBJ2-7,TRBV28,TRBD2,TGTGCCAGCAGTTTCGCGGGAGGCTACGAGCAGTACTTC,CASSFAGGYEQYF
many,TRBJ1-1,TRBV5-6,.,TGTGCCAGCAGCTCCATCGCGAACCCTGAAGCTTTCTTT,CASSSIANPEAFF
many,TRBJ1-6,TRBV28,.,TGTGCCAGCAGTTTACCGTCGGGGGCTGTTCCACCCCTCCACTTT,CASSLPSGAVPPLHF
.,TRBJ2-5,TRBV7-9,TRBD1,TGTGCCAGCAGCCCTCCGACAGGGGTAGAGACCCAGTACTTC,CASSPPTGVETQYF
few,TRBJ1-5,TRBV28,.,TGTGCCAGCAGTCCAGATTGGGGCAATCAGCCCCAGCATTTT,CASSPDWGNQPQHF
many,TRBJ2-3,TRBV11-2,.,TGTGCCAGCAGCTTAGTTGCGGTTACCACAGATACGCAGTATTTT,CASSLVAVTTDTQYF
many,TRBJ1-3,TRBV2,.,TGTGCCAGCAGGGCCGGACGGACCTCTGGAAACACCATATATTTT,CASRAGRTSGNTIYF
.,TRBJ2-1,TRBV27,TRBD2,TGTGCCAGCAGTATGGGGACTAGCGGTCACAATGAGCAGTTCTTC,CASSMGTSGHNEQFF
many,TRBJ1-1,TRBV11-2,.,TGTGCCAGCAGCTTAGATAAAGTTGGAGGGGCTTTCTTT,CASSLDKVGGAFF
many,TRBJ1-1,TRBV7-9,.,TGTGCCAGCAGCTTACCCCCGTTCGTCCTCATGAACACTGAAGCTTTCTTT,CASSLPPFVLMNTEAFF
many,TRBJ2-3,TRBV28,TRBD1,TGTGCCAGCAGTCCTACAGGGGTTTGGAGAGGTACGCAGTATTTT,CASSPTGVWRGTQYF
many,TRBJ2-5,TRBV28,TRBD1,TGTGCCAGCATCCGGGGACAGGGCCATACCGAGACCCAGTACTTC,CASIRGQGHTETQYF
many,TRBJ2-7,TRBV2,.,TGTGCCAGCAGTGTAAGTCCGGAGCAGTACTTC,CASSVSPEQYF
.,TRBJ2-1,TRBV3-1,TRBD1,TGTGCCAGCAGCCAAGACCGTGTCTACAGGGGCTCGGAGTTCTTC,CASSQDRVYRGSEFF
many,TRBJ2-4,TRBV28,TRBD2,TGTGCCAGCAGCCCAACAGGGACTAGCGGGAACCAAAACATTCAGTACTTC,CASSPTGTSGNQNIQYF
many,TRBJ1-4,TRBV6-1,.,TGTGCCAGCAGTGACTTCATGGGCATTAATGAAAAACTGTTTTTT,CASSDFMGINEKLFF
many,TRBJ2-5,TRBV24-1,.,TGTGCCACCAGTGACCCAATGACAGCCGCCCAAGAGACCCAGTACTTC,CATSDPMTAAQETQYF